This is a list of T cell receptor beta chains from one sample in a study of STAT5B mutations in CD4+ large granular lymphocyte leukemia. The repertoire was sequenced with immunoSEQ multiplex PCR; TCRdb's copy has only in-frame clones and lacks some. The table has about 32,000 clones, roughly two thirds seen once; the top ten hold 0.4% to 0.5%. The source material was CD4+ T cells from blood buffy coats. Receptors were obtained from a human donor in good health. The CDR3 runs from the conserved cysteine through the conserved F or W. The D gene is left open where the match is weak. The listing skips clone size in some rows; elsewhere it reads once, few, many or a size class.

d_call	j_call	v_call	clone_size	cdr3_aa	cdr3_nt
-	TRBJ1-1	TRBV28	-	CAILSGKGFKAFF	TGTGCCATCCTATCAGGGAAGGGTTTTAAAGCTTTCTTT
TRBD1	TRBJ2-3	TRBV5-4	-	CASSPLRRDRVVADTQYF	TGTGCCAGCAGCCCACTCCGCCGGGACAGGGTAGTAGCAGATACGCAGTATTTT
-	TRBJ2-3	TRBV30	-	CAWSQARRGTDTQYF	TGTGCCTGGAGTCAAGCTAGGAGGGGCACAGATACGCAGTATTTT
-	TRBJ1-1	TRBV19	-	CASSIRAVNTEAFF	TGTGCCAGTAGTATCCGGGCCGTGAACACTGAAGCTTTCTTT
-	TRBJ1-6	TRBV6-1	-	CASSAATTNYNSPLHF	TGTGCCAGCAGTGCGGCAACCACTAACTATAATTCACCCCTCCACTTT
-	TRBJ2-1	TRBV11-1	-	CASSLVSGLYVGNEQFF	TGTGCCAGCAGCTTAGTTTCAGGACTTTACGTCGGCAATGAGCAGTTCTTC
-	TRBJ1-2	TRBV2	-	CASTYTTGLAF	TGTGCCAGCACTTATACTACAGGGTTAGCCTTC
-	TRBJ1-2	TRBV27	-	CATSLGGLYGYTF	TGTGCCACCAGCCTAGGGGGACTCTATGGCTACACCTTC
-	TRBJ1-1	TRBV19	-	CASSSRVGEAFF	TGTGCCAGTAGTAGCAGGGTAGGTGAAGCTTTCTTT
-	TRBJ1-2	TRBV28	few	CASSRLTDLYGYTF	TGTGCCAGCAGCAGATTGACAGACCTCTATGGCTACACCTTC
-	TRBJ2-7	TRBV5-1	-	CASSLEFVRYEQYF	TGCGCCAGCAGCTTGGAGTTCGTTAGGTACGAGCAGTACTTC
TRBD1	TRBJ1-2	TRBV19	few	CASRTGLGYGYTF	TGTGCCAGTAGGACAGGGTTGGGGTATGGCTACACCTTC
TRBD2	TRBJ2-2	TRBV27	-	CASSLSAGGVNVGELFF	TGTGCCAGCAGTTTATCGGCGGGGGGCGTCAATGTCGGGGAGCTGTTTTTT
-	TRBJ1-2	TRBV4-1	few	CASSQDVAANYGYTF	TGCGCCAGCAGCCAAGATGTGGCAGCTAACTATGGCTACACCTTC
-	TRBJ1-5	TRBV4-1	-	CASSQVGGQPQHF	TGCGCCAGCAGCCAAGTGGGGGGTCAGCCCCAGCATTTT
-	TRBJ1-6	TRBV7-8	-	CASSNVGGGNSPLHF	TGTGCCAGCAGCAACGTGGGAGGGGGGAATTCACCCCTCCACTTT
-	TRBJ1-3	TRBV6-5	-	CASSPGLGNTIYF	TGTGCCAGCAGCCCCGGACTCGGAAACACCATATATTTT
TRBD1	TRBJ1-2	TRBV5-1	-	CASSRIGQGEGYTF	TGCGCCAGCAGCCGAATTGGACAGGGAGAAGGCTACACCTTC
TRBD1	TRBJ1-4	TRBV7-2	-	CASSRENRGDEKLFF	TGTGCCAGCAGCCGGGAAAACAGGGGTGATGAAAAACTGTTTTTT
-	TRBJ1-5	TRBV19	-	CASLRAGDQGNQPQHF	TGTGCCAGCCTCCGGGCAGGGGATCAGGGCAATCAGCCCCAGCATTTT
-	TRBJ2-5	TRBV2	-	CASRLQETQYF	TGTGCCAGCAGACTACAAGAGACCCAGTACTTC
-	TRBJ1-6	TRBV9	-	CASSRGNSPLHF	TGTGCCAGCAGCCGGGGTAATTCACCCCTCCACTTT
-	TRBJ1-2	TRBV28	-	CASSLGVEPYGYTF	TGTGCCAGCAGTTTGGGAGTGGAACCCTATGGCTACACCTTC
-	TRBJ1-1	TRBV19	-	CASSIEGRLTEAFF	TGTGCCAGTAGTATAGAGGGAAGGCTCACTGAAGCTTTCTTT
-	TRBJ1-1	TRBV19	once	CASSIDVNTEAFF	TGTGCCAGTAGTATAGACGTAAACACTGAAGCTTTCTTT
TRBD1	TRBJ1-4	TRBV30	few	CAWRRQGAGEKLFF	TGTGCCTGGAGGCGACAGGGGGCAGGAGAAAAACTGTTTTTT
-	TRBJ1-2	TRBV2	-	CASSKGQGSYGYTF	TGTGCCAGCAGTAAGGGGCAGGGTAGCTATGGCTACACCTTC
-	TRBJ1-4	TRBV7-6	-	CASTPAGRSEKLFF	TGTGCCAGCACCCCAGCGGGCAGGAGTGAAAAACTGTTTTTT
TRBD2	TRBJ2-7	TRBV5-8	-	CASSLGLAGASSYEQYF	TGTGCCAGCAGCTTGGGGCTAGCGGGGGCGTCCTCCTACGAGCAGTACTTC
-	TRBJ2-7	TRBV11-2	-	CASSLDSPLGTLTYEQYF	TGTGCCAGCAGCTTAGACTCTCCACTGGGGACGCTAACCTACGAGCAGTACTTC
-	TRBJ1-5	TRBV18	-	CASSPPPGFNQPQHF	TGTGCCAGCTCACCACCCCCAGGATTCAATCAGCCCCAGCATTTT
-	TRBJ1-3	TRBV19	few	CASSARGGSGNTIYF	TGTGCCAGTAGTGCTCGGGGGGGCTCTGGAAACACCATATATTTT
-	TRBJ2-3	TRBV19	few	CASSNVQVWTDTQYF	TGTGCCAGTAGTAACGTCCAGGTATGGACAGATACGCAGTATTTT
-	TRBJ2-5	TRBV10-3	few	CAISEVRVETQYF	TGTGCCATCAGTGAGGTGAGAGTGGAGACCCAGTACTTC
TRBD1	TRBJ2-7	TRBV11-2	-	CASSLSLGGQGMEQYF	TGTGCCAGCAGCTTATCCCTCGGCGGACAGGGTATGGAGCAGTACTTC
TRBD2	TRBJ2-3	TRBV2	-	CASRGGSGGSTDTQYF	TGTGCCAGCAGGGGAGGGAGCGGGGGTAGCACAGATACGCAGTATTTT
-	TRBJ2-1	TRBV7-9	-	CASSLKGLSGEQFF	TGTGCCAGCAGCTTAAAGGGCTTAAGTGGAGAGCAGTTCTTC
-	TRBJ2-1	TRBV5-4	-	CASSLAFSEQFF	TGTGCCAGCAGCTTGGCCTTTTCAGAGCAGTTCTTC
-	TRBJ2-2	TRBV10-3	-	CAIRGTYRDTGELFF	TGTGCCATCAGGGGAACCTACAGGGACACCGGGGAGCTGTTTTTT
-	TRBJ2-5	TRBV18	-	CASSPKIIAEETQYF	TGTGCCAGCTCACCAAAGATCATAGCGGAAGAGACCCAGTACTTC
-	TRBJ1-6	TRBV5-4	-	CASSFKSGQSYNSPLHF	TGTGCCAGCAGCTTTAAATCCGGCCAGAGCTATAATTCACCCCTCCACTTT